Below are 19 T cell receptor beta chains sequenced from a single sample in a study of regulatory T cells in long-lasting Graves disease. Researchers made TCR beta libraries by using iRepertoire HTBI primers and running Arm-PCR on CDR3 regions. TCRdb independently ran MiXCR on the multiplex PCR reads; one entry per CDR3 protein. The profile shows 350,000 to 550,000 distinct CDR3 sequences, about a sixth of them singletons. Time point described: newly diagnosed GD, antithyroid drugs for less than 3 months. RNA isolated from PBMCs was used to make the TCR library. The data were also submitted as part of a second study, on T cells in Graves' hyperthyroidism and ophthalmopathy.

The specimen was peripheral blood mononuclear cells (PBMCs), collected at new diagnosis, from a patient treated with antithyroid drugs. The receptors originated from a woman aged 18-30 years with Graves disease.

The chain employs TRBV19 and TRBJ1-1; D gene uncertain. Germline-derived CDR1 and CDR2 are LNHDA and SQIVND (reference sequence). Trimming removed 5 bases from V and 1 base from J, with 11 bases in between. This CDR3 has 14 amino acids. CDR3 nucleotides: TGTGCCAGTAGTCCAAGGGCAGGGAACACTGAAGCTTTCTTT. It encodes CASSPRAGNTEAFF.

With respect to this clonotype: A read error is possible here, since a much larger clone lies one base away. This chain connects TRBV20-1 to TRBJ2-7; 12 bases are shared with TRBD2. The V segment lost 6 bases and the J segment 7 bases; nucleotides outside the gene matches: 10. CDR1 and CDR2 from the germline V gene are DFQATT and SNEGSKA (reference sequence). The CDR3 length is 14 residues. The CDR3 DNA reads TGCAGTGCCAGGCTAGCGGGAGGGAACAATGAGCAGTACTTC. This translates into CSARLAGGNNEQYF.

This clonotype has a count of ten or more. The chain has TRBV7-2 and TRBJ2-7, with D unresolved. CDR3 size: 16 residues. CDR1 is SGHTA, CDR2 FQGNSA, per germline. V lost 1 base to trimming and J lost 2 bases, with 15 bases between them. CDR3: CASSLDIGPSPYEQYF. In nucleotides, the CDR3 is TGTGCCAGCAGCTTAGACATCGGGCCCTCCCCCTACGAGCAGTACTTC.

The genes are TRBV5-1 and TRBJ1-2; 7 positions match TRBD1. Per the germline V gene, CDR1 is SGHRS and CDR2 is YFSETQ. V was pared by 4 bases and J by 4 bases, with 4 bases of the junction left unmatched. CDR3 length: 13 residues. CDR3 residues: CASSADRVYGYTF. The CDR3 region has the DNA TGCGCCAGCAGCGCAGACAGGGTCTATGGCTACACCTTC.

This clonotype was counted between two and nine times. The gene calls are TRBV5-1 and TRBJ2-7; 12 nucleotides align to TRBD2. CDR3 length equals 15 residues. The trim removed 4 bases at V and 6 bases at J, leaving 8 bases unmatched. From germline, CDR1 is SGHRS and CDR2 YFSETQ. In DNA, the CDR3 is TGCGCCAGCAGCCCGGGACTAGCGGGCTCCCTCGAGCAGTACTTC. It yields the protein CASSPGLAGSLEQYF.

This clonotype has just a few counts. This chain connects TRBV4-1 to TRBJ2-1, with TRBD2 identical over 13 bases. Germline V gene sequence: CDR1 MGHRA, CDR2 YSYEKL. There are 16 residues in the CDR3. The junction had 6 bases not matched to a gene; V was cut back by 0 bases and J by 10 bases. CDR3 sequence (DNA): TGCGCCAGCAGCCAAGATCGGACTAGCGGGAGTGAAGAGCAGTTCTTC. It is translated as CASSQDRTSGSEEQFF.

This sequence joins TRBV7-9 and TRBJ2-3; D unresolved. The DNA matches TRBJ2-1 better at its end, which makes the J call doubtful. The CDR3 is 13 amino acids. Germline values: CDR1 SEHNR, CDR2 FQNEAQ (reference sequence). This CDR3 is CASSLISFREQFF. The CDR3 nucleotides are TGTGCCAGCAGCTTAATCAGTTTTAGGGAGCAGTTCTTC.

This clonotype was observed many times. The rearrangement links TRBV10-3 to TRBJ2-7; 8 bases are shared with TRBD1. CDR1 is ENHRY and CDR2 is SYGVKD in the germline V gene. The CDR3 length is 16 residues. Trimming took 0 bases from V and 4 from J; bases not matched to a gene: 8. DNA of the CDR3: TGTGCCATCAGTGAGTCAGAGGCAGGGGGCCATTACGAGCAGTACTTC. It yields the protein CAISESEAGGHYEQYF.

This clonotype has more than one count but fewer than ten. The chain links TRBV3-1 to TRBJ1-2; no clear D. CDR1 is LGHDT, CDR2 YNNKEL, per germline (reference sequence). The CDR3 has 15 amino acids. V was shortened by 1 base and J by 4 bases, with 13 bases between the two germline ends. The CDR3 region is CASSQGFAVFYGYTF. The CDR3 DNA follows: TGTGCCAGCAGCCAAGGATTTGCAGTTTTCTATGGCTACACCTTC.

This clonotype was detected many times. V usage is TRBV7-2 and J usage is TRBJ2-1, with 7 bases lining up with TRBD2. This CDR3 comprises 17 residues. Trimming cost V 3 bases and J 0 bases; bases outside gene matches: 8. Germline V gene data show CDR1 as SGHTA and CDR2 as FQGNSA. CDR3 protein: CASSLLAGDISYNEQFF. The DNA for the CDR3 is TGTGCCAGCAGCTTGTTAGCGGGTGATATCTCCTACAATGAGCAGTTCTTC.

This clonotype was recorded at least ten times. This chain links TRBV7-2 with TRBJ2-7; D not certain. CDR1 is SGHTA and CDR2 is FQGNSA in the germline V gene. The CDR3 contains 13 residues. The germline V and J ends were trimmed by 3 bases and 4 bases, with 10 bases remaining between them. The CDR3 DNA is TGTGCCAGCAGCTTGCCCCCAAAGTACGAGCAGTACTTC. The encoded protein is CASSLPPKYEQYF. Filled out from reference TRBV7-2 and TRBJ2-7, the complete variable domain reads GAGVSQSPSNKVTEKGKDVELRCDPISGHTALYWYRQSLGQGLEFLIYFQGNSAPDKSGLPSDRFSAERTGGSVSTLTIQRTQQEDSAVYLCASSLPPKYEQYFGPGTRLTVT.

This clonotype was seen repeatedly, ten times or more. CDR3 DNA: TGTGCCAGCAGCCCGACAGGGGCCAGCACAGATACGCAGTATTTT. Translated, it gives CASSPTGASTDTQYF. The J gene is TRBJ2-3, the V gene TRBV7-3, with TRBD1 matching 8 bases. This CDR3 is 15 amino acids long. CDR1 is SGHTA and CDR2 is FQGTGA in the germline V gene. V gave up 5 bases and J gave up 0 bases; unmatched junction bases: 4. Supplemented by reference TRBV7-3 and TRBJ2-3, the full variable domain reads GAGVSQTPSNKVTEKGKYVELRCDPISGHTALYWYRQSLGQGPEFLIYFQGTGAADDSGLPNDRFFAVRPEGSVSTLKIQRTERGDSAVYLCASSPTGASTDTQYFGPGTRLTVL.

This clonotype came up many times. CDR3 residues: CSASHSPYEQYF. CDR3 coding DNA: TGCAGTGCTAGCCACAGCCCCTACGAGCAGTACTTC. This chain connects TRBV20-1 to TRBJ2-7; the D is unclear. The CDR3 has 12 residues. Germline V gives CDR1 DFQATT, CDR2 SNEGSKA (reference sequence). Trimming stripped 3 bases from V and 2 bases from J, with 8 bases between.

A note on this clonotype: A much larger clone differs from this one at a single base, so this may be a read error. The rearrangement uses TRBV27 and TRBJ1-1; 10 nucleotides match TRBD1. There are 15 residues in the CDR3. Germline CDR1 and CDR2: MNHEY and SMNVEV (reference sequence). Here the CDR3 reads CASSSQAGTGVKALF. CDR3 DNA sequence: TGTGCCAGCAGTTCCCAGGCCGGGACAGGGGTAAAAGCTCTCTTT.

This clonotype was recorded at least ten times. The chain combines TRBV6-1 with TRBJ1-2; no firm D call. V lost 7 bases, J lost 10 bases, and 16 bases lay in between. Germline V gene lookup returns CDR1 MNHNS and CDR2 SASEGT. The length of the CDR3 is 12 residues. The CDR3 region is CASIKDLRDYTF. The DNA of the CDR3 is TGTGCCAGCATAAAGGACCTACGGGACTACACCTTC.

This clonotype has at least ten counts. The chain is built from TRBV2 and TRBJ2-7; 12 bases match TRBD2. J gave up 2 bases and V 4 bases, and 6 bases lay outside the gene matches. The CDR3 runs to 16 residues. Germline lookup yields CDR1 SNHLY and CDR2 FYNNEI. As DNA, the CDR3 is TGTGCCAGCAGTGTGGCTAGCGGGAGGGGTCCCTACGAGCAGTACTTC. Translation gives CASSVASGRGPYEQYF.

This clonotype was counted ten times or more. This CDR3 reads CSARDVVAGGPRGTDTQYF. The CDR3 DNA sequence: TGCAGTGCTAGAGATGTTGTAGCGGGAGGGCCCCGGGGCACAGATACGCAGTATTTT. This sequence joins TRBV20-1 and TRBJ2-3; TRBD2 aligns across 11 bases. This CDR3 comprises 19 residues. J was trimmed by 1 base and V by 0 bases; bases with no gene match: 12. Germline V gene lookup returns CDR1 DFQATT and CDR2 SNEGSKA (reference sequence).

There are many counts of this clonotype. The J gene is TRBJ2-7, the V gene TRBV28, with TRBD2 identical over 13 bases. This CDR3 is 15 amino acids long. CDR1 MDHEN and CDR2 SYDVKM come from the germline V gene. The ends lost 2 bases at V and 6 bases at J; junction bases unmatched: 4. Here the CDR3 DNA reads TGTGCCAGCAGTTTAGGGACTAGCGGGATTGGCGAGCAGTACTTC. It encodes CASSLGTSGIGEQYF.

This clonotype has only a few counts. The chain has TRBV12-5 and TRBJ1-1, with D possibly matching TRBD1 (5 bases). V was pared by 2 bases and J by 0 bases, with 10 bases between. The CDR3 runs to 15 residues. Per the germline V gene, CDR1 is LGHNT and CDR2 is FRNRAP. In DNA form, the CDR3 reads TGTGCTAGTGGTTTGCGGGGGGAACTGAACACTGAAGCTTTCTTT. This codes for CASGLRGELNTEAFF.